The rows below give T cell receptor beta chains drawn from one sample of a study of blood T cell repertoires in COVID-19. Using immunoSEQ multiplex PCR, the repertoire was profiled, and TCRdb retains in-frame clones only, with some absent. The repertoire holds under 250,000 clones, with about 83% as singletons. The material sequenced was PBMCs or T cells enriched from blood (not recorded which). The origin of the receptors is a woman aged 50 to 65 who had been exposed to COVID-19. Each CDR3 is given with its conserved first and last residue. Fields, in order: V gene, clone size, CDR3 length, J gene, CDR3 protein. Size is omitted from some rows. Given values are once, few, many or a class for expanded clones.

V gene: TRBV28
clone size: .
CDR3 length: 13
J gene: TRBJ1-6
CDR3 protein: CASSYTGSSPLHF

V gene: TRBV7-9
clone size: medium-sized
CDR3 length: 15
J gene: TRBJ1-1
CDR3 protein: CASISTEVMNTEAFF

V gene: TRBV25-1
clone size: .
CDR3 length: 15
J gene: TRBJ2-1
CDR3 protein: CASSGRHLSYNEQFF

V gene: TRBV5-4
clone size: .
CDR3 length: 18
J gene: TRBJ2-1
CDR3 protein: CASSPGLAGSSSYNEQFF

V gene: TRBV6-2/TRBV6-3
clone size: .
CDR3 length: 14
J gene: TRBJ2-4
CDR3 protein: CASSQTGHKNIQYF

V gene: TRBV4-3
clone size: .
CDR3 length: 15
J gene: TRBJ1-4
CDR3 protein: CASSPLQGGNEKLFF

V gene: TRBV6-5
clone size: .
CDR3 length: 12
J gene: TRBJ1-1
CDR3 protein: CASRTQGAEAFF

V gene: TRBV9
clone size: once
CDR3 length: 16
J gene: TRBJ2-7
CDR3 protein: CASSASPGGLTREQYF

V gene: TRBV29-1
clone size: .
CDR3 length: 15
J gene: TRBJ1-1
CDR3 protein: CSVLGTGRMNTEAFF

V gene: TRBV5-4
clone size: .
CDR3 length: 16
J gene: TRBJ2-3
CDR3 protein: CASSPGLVGRRDTQYF

V gene: TRBV21-1
clone size: .
CDR3 length: 11
J gene: TRBJ2-7
CDR3 protein: CAGTGAYEQYF

V gene: TRBV6-2/TRBV6-3
clone size: .
CDR3 length: 16
J gene: TRBJ1-5
CDR3 protein: CASSRTGPYSNQPQHF

V gene: TRBV6-4
clone size: .
CDR3 length: 17
J gene: TRBJ2-2
CDR3 protein: CASSDLGTSGGPGELFF

V gene: TRBV20-1
clone size: .
CDR3 length: 15
J gene: TRBJ1-1
CDR3 protein: CSASGGPGGGTEAFF

V gene: TRBV4-1
clone size: .
CDR3 length: 15
J gene: TRBJ2-2
CDR3 protein: CATRLAGGPTGELFF

V gene: TRBV5-4
clone size: .
CDR3 length: 14
J gene: TRBJ1-1
CDR3 protein: CASSLGGENTEAFF

V gene: TRBV27
clone size: .
CDR3 length: 13
J gene: TRBJ2-5
CDR3 protein: CASSLSTGRFQYF

V gene: TRBV4-1
clone size: many
CDR3 length: 16
J gene: TRBJ1-4
CDR3 protein: CASSQDPQARGEKLFF

V gene: TRBV7-2
clone size: .
CDR3 length: 15
J gene: TRBJ2-5
CDR3 protein: CASSLGPSGGGTQYF

V gene: TRBV5-1
clone size: few
CDR3 length: 16
J gene: TRBJ1-1
CDR3 protein: CASSPRQGLSNTEAFF

V gene: TRBV6-2/TRBV6-3
clone size: .
CDR3 length: 13
J gene: TRBJ1-2
CDR3 protein: CASSYSPGDGYTF

V gene: TRBV7-9
clone size: .
CDR3 length: 17
J gene: TRBJ1-1
CDR3 protein: CASSPLRKGAVNTEAFF

V gene: TRBV5-4
clone size: .
CDR3 length: 17
J gene: TRBJ2-1
CDR3 protein: CASSLWSGTRRVNEQFF

V gene: TRBV10-1
clone size: .
CDR3 length: 16
J gene: TRBJ1-1
CDR3 protein: CASSEWLVGTGSEAFF

V gene: TRBV10-2
clone size: few
CDR3 length: 13
J gene: TRBJ2-7
CDR3 protein: CASSESPVYEQYF

V gene: TRBV5-1
clone size: .
CDR3 length: 15
J gene: TRBJ2-2
CDR3 protein: CASSRTGEIGGELFF

V gene: TRBV19
clone size: .
CDR3 length: 16
J gene: TRBJ2-2
CDR3 protein: CASSQGQGALPGELFF